Listed here are 10 T cell receptor beta chains from one sample, sequenced in a study of technical replicates of blood from a few donors. Profiled with immunoSEQ multiplex PCR; TCRdb holds only in-frame clones, not every one. The table has about 83,000 clones, 85% to 95% seen once. Sequenced sample: T cells isolated from PBMCs. The receptors stem from a human donor in good health.

V usage is TRBV28 and J usage is TRBJ2-2; D is uncertain. The CDR3 has 13 amino acids. CDR1 MDHEN and CDR2 SYDVKM come from the germline V gene. V was cut by 5 bases and J by 4 bases, with 8 bases left in between. The chain's CDR3 is CASSPSLTGELFF. Written as DNA, the CDR3 is TGTGCCAGCAGTCCCTCCCTCACCGGGGAGCTGTTTTTT.

This chain links TRBV19 with TRBJ2-3; weak D call: TRBD1 (5 bases). The CDR3 consists of 16 residues. The ends were cut back, 7 bases at V and 4 bases at J, with 21 bases in the middle. Germline V gives CDR1 LNHDA, CDR2 SQIVND (reference sequence). This chain's CDR3 is CASTRRRELGADTQYF. The CDR3 DNA is TGTGCCAGTACCCGTAGAAGAGAGTTAGGGGCAGATACGCAGTATTTT.

The chain couples TRBV27 to TRBJ1-2; D perhaps matches TRBD1 (5 bases). This CDR3 has 15 residues. Looked up from germline, CDR1 is MNHEY and CDR2 is SMNVEV (reference sequence). Trimming pared 1 base from V and 4 bases from J, leaving 13 bases between. CDR3: CASSLFPQGSYGYTF. CDR3 bases: TGTGCCAGCAGTTTATTCCCCCAGGGATCCTATGGCTACACCTTC.

The genes are TRBV5-6 and TRBJ1-2; 7 positions agree with TRBD1. Trimming cost V 0 bases and J 2 bases; bases outside gene matches: 4. The CDR3 loop spans 15 amino acids. From germline, CDR1 is SGHDT and CDR2 YYEEEE. The CDR3 spells CASSLDLRGNYGYTF. The CDR3 nucleotides are TGTGCCAGCAGCTTGGATCTCAGGGGGAACTATGGCTACACCTTC.

The rearrangement joins TRBV28 to TRBJ1-5; 9 nucleotides agree with TRBD1. The junction had 5 bases not matched to a gene; V was cut back by 4 bases and J by 4 bases. The CDR3 has 15 amino acids. Per the germline V gene, CDR1 is MDHEN and CDR2 is SYDVKM. The CDR3 protein is CASSSHGQGNQPQHF. CDR3 in DNA: TGTGCCAGCAGTTCTCACGGACAGGGGAATCAGCCCCAGCATTTT.

The chain employs TRBV19 and TRBJ2-7; 8 bases agree with TRBD1. CDR3 length: 13 residues. J gave up 0 bases and V 10 bases, and 5 bases lay outside the gene matches. Germline V lookup: CDR1 LNHDA, CDR2 SQIVND (reference sequence). The CDR3 bases are TGTGCCACCCAGGGGGCCCTCTCCTACGAGCAGTACTTC. This sequence encodes CATQGALSYEQYF.

The rearrangement links TRBV2 to TRBJ2-1, with TRBD2 matching over 13 bases. Trimming at V came to 6 bases and at J to 6 bases, leaving 20 bases not matched to a gene. Germline-derived CDR1 and CDR2 are SNHLY and FYNNEI. The length of the CDR3 is 20 residues. The CDR3: CASRVRDSQGGLAGLNEQFF. Written as DNA, the CDR3 is TGTGCCAGCAGGGTCCGGGACAGCCAGGGGGGACTAGCGGGACTCAATGAGCAGTTCTTC.

The chain links TRBV6-6 to TRBJ2-7; possibly TRBD1 for D (5 bases). Between the trimmed V and J ends, which lost 4 bases and 4 bases, there was a span of 11 bases. The CDR3 contains 13 residues. From germline, CDR1 is MNHNY and CDR2 SVGAGI (reference sequence). CDR3 protein: CASSFQGRYEQYF. The DNA for the CDR3 is TGTGCCAGCAGTTTTCAGGGCCGATACGAGCAGTACTTC.

The V call is TRBV14, the J call TRBJ2-2; D is unresolved. Trimming pared 2 bases from V and 4 bases from J, leaving 5 bases between. This CDR3 spans 13 amino acids. In germline, CDR1 is SGHDN, CDR2 FVKESK. CDR3 DNA: TGTGCCAGCAGCCAATTCCTCACCGGGGAGCTGTTTTTT. This translates into CASSQFLTGELFF.

The chain joins TRBV6-5 to TRBJ1-2; TRBD1 matches at 9 bases. The germline V gene encodes CDR1 MNHEY and CDR2 SVGAGI. Germline trimming cut 6 bases from V and 4 bases from J; bases unmatched to any gene: 6. The CDR3 consists of 14 residues. The CDR3 region has the DNA TGTGCCAGCAGGGACAGGGGCGGGAGCTATGGCTACACCTTC. Protein product: CASRDRGGSYGYTF.